The sequence of this TCR beta chain was determined in a study of T-cell memory formation after mild COVID-19. The study's findings and limits: CD4/CD8 balance held among clones contracting day 15 to 85, and later expanders leaned CD4+. Several responding clones turned up in pre-infection memory, indicating that cross-reactive memory may have taken part. Mostly located in CM and EM were contracting CD4+ clones, with contracting CD8+ clones located in EMRA.

TCRdb re-called the 5' RACE reads through MiXCR, storing one row per CDR3 protein. Counted here are 200,000 to 300,000 distinct CDR3 sequences, roughly 10% occurring once; the ten biggest clones make up around a fifth. This clonotype was observed at least ten times. Antigen unknown. Germline V gene sequence: CDR1 SGDLS, CDR2 YYNGEE. Trimming stripped 4 bases from V and 6 bases from J, with 10 bases between. CDR3 length equals 13 residues. The chain uses TRBV9 and TRBJ2-2; no clear D gene. The sequence came from a man aged 18 to 30 who had mild COVID-19 (a few samples of this study predate the infection). Cell type and time point are not known. The sequencing input was PBMCs or a T cell subset sorted from them (not recorded which). CDR3 protein: CASSWADSGELFF. The CDR3 coding sequence is TGTGCCAGCAGCTGGGCCGACTCCGGGGAGCTGTTTTTT.